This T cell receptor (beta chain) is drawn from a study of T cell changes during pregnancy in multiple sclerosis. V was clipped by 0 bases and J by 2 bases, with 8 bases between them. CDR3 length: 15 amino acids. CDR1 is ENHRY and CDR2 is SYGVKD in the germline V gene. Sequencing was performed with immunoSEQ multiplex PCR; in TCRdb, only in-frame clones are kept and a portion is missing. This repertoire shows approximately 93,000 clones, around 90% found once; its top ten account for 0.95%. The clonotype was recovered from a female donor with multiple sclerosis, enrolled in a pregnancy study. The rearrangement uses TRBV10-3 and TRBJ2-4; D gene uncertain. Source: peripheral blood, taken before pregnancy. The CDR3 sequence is CAISESQITKNIQYF. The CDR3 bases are TGTGCCATCAGTGAGTCTCAGATAACCAAAAACATTCAGTACTTC.